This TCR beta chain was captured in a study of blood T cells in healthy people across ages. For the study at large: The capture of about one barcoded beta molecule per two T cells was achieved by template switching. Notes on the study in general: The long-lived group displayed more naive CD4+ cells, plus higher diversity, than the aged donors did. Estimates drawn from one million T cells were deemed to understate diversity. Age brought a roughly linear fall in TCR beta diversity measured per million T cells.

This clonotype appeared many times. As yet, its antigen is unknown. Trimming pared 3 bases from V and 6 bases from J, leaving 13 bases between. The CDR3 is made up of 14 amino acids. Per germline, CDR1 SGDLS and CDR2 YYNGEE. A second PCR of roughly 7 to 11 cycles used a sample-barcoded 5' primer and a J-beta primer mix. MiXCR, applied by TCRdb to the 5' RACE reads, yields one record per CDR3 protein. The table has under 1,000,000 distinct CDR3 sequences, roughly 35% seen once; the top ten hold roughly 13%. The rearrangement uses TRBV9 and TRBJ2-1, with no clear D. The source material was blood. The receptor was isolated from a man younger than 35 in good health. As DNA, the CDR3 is TGTGCCAGCAGCGCGCAACCAGACTTCAATGAGCAGTTCTTC. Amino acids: CASSAQPDFNEQFF. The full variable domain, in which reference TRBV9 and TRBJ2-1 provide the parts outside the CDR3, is DSGVTQTPKHLITATGQRVTLRCSPRSGDLSVYWYQQSLDQGLQFLIQYYNGEERAKGNILERFSAQQFPDLHSELNLSSLELGDSALYFCASSAQPDFNEQFFGPGTRLTVL.